The next 8 T cell receptor beta chains were all read from a single sample in a study of shared clonotypes between healthy human individuals. Produced via immunoSEQ multiplex PCR; TCRdb's table is partial and in-frame only. The data hold 2 million to 2.5 million clones, with 90% to 95% observed a single time. The sample consisted of naive CD4+ T cells from PBMCs. Subset described: CD45RA+ positively selected. The receptor set was obtained from a man between 18 and 35 years old in good health. Some clones in this sample may be carry-over from other donors' samples.

The chain recombines TRBV29-1 with TRBJ1-1, with D unresolved. The CDR3 covers 15 residues. Germline V gene sequence: CDR1 SQVTM, CDR2 ANQGSEA. The V end was cut by 3 bases, the J end by 3 bases, with 17 bases between. The CDR3 is CSVDLLRVGDTEAFF. CDR3 in DNA: TGCAGCGTTGACCTGCTTAGGGTTGGGGACACTGAAGCTTTCTTT.

The V and J genes are TRBV7-2 and TRBJ2-2, with 12 bases matching TRBD2. Germline CDR1 reads SGHTA; CDR2 reads FQGNSA. V was pared by 5 bases and J by 8 bases, with 9 bases of the junction left unmatched. The CDR3 covers 16 residues. CDR3 in DNA: TGTGCCAGCAGCCAAAGCTGGACTAGCGGGACGGGGGAGCTGTTTTTT. This translates into CASSQSWTSGTGELFF.

The V call is TRBV30, the J call TRBJ2-7, with D hard to call. The length of the CDR3 is 14 residues. The V end was cut by 0 bases, the J end by 1 base, with 10 bases between. Germline V gene lookup returns CDR1 GTSNPN and CDR2 SVGIG (reference sequence). The CDR3 coding sequence is TGTGCCTGGAGTGTACCACCATTATCCTACGAGCAGTACTTC. Translated, it gives CAWSVPPLSYEQYF.

This clone was seen more than once but under ten times. The chain combines TRBV9 with TRBJ2-1; 10 bases fit TRBD2. The germline CDR1 and CDR2 sequences are SGDLS and YYNGEE. This CDR3 is built from 13 residues. V lost 7 bases to trimming and J lost 5 bases; unmatched junction nucleotides: 3. CDR3 amino acids: CASSLAGDNEQFF. CDR3 in DNA: TGTGCCAGCTCTCTAGCGGGGGACAATGAGCAGTTCTTC.

The chain has TRBV4-1 and TRBJ2-5; 8 bases fit TRBD1. Losses at the gene ends were 3 bases for V and 1 base for J; bases not matched to a gene: 4. CDR1 is MGHRA and CDR2 is YSYEKL in the germline V gene. The CDR3 loop spans 15 amino acids. The CDR3 nucleotides are TGCGCCAGCAGCCAGGGGGACAGGACCCAAGAGACCCAGTACTTC. Protein: CASSQGDRTQETQYF.

This clone was detected only a few times. This sequence joins TRBV28 and TRBJ1-1; possible D gene TRBD1, 6 bases. Germline V gene sequence: CDR1 MDHEN, CDR2 SYDVKM. V lost 6 bases and J lost 0, with 14 bases in between. CDR3 size: 15 residues. CDR3 nucleotide sequence: TGTGCCAGCAGACCCCGACAGGTGATGAACACTGAAGCTTTCTTT. It translates to CASRPRQVMNTEAFF.

The rearrangement joins TRBV20-1 to TRBJ2-3; no clear D gene. This CDR3 comprises 10 residues. Germline V gene data show CDR1 as DFQATT and CDR2 as SNEGSKA (reference sequence). Trimming pared 5 bases from V and 2 bases from J, leaving 2 bases between. The CDR3 protein is CSAHTDTQYF. The CDR3 DNA follows: TGCAGTGCTCACACAGATACGCAGTATTTT.

The chain recombines TRBV19 with TRBJ2-2; D ambiguous. CDR1 is LNHDA, CDR2 SQIVND, per germline (reference sequence). There are 16 residues in the CDR3. The V and J ends lost 2 bases and 4 bases respectively, with 14 bases between them. The CDR3 here is CASSIKGPRSTGELFF. The CDR3 nucleotides read TGTGCCAGTAGTATAAAAGGGCCCCGAAGCACCGGGGAGCTGTTTTTT.